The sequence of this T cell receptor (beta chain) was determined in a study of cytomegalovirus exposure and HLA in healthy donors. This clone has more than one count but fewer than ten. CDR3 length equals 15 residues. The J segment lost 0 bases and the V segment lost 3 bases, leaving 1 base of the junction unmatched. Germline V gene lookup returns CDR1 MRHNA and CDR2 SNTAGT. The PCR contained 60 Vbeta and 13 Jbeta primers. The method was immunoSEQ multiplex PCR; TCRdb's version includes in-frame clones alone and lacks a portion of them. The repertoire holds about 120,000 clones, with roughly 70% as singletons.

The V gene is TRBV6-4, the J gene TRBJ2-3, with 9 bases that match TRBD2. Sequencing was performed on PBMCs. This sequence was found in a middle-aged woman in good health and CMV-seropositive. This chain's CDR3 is CASSEAGGSTDTQYF. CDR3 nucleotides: TGTGCCAGCAGTGAAGCGGGGGGTAGCACAGATACGCAGTATTTT.